This T cell receptor (beta chain) is drawn from a study of control samples from healthy donors and cancer patients. Germline values: CDR1 SGHTA, CDR2 FQGNSA. The CDR3 contains 13 residues. V lost 5 bases and J lost 4, with 11 bases in between. Sequencing was performed with immunoSEQ multiplex PCR; in TCRdb, only in-frame clones are kept and a portion is missing. The table records around 110,000 clones, roughly nine tenths of them present only once. The clonotype originates from a woman aged 45-59 years with colorectal cancer. The chain recombines TRBV7-2 with TRBJ1-2; possibly TRBD1 for D (6 bases). Material for sequencing was PBMCs. The chain's CDR3 is CASSLRGLYGYTF. In DNA, the CDR3 is TGTGCCAGCAGCCTCAGGGGCCTCTATGGCTACACCTTC.